The T cell receptor beta chain under discussion was sequenced for a study of shared clonotypes between healthy human individuals. Healthy HIV-negative adults without recent acute infections or vaccinations served as donors. Per the germline V gene, CDR1 is SQVTM and CDR2 is ANQGSEA. The CDR3 spans 13 residues. Trimming at V came to 5 bases and at J to 8 bases, leaving 8 bases not matched to a gene. The protocol was immunoSEQ multiplex PCR, while the TCRdb copy is restricted to in-frame clones and leaves out a portion. Of roughly 1 million clones in the sample, about 77% were seen once. General study findings and limits: Generally, estimated richness proved larger in naive subsets than it did in memory subsets.

In this sample, this clone turned up once. The target antigen is unknown. Sequenced: memory CD4+ T cells sorted from blood. Subset specified: CD45RA-negative fraction. The source is a man younger than 35 in good health. The chain is built from TRBV29-1 and TRBJ1-4; 7 nucleotides line up with TRBD1. The CDR3: CSVSWTGGEKLFF. In nucleotides, the CDR3 is TGCAGCGTTTCCTGGACAGGTGGAGAAAAACTGTTTTTT.